These 2 T cell receptor beta chains came from one sample sequenced in a study of blood T cell repertoires in COVID-19. Sequenced by immunoSEQ multiplex PCR; TCRdb stores in-frame clones only, minus some. The sample lists approximately 130,000 clones, 75% to 90% occurring once. The sequencing input was PBMCs or T cells enriched from blood (not recorded which). Source of these receptors: a young man who had recovered from COVID-19.

The chain has TRBV19 and TRBJ1-5; 9 bases map to TRBD1. Germline CDR1 is LNHDA and CDR2 is SQIVND (reference sequence). V lost 7 bases, J lost 4 bases, and 14 bases stayed unmatched. This CDR3 is 17 amino acids long. The CDR3 DNA reads TGTGCCAGTACTCTAAGTACGACAGGGGGGCGTAATCAGCCCCAGCATTTT. As protein: CASTLSTTGGRNQPQHF.

This chain joins TRBV21-1 and TRBJ2-3; TRBD1, the table's D call, lacks a check against the DNA. TRBV21-1 is reported as a pseudogene. The CDR3 length is 16 residues. The CDR3 spells CASSKKGGAGTDTQYF. In DNA form, the CDR3 reads TGTGCCAGCAGCAAAAAAGGGGGCGCAGGCACAGATACGCAGTATTTT.